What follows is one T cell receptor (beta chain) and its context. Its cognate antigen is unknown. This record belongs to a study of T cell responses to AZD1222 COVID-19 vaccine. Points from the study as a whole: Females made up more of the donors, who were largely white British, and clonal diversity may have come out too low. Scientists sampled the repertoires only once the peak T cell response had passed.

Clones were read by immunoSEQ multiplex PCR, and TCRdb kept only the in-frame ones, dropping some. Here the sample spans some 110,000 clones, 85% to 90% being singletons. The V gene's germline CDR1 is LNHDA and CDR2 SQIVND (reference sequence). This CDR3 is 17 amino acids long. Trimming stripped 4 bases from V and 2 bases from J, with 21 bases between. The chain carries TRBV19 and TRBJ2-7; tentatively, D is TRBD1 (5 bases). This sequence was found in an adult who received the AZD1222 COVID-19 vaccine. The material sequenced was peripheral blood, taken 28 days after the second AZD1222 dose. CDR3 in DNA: TGTGCCAGTAGTAGGCCCATTTGGACACCAAAAGCCTACGAGCAGTACTTC. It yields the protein CASSRPIWTPKAYEQYF.